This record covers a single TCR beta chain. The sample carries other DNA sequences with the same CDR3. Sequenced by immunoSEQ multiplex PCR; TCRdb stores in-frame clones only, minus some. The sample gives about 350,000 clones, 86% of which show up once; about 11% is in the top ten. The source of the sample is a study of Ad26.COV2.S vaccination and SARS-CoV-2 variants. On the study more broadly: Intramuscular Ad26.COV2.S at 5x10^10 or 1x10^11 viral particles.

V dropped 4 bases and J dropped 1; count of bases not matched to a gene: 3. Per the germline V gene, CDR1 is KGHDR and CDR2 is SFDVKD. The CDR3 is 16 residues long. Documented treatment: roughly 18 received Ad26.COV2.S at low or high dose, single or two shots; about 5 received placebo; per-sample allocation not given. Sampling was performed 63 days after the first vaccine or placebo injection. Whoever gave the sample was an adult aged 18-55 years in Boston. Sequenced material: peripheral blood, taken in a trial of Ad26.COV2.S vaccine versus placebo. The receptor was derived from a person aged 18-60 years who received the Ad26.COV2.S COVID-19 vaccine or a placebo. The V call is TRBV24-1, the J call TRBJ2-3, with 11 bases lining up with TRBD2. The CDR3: CATSDPGLAGTDTQYF. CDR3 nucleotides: TGTGCCACCAGTGACCCGGGACTAGCGGGCACAGATACGCAGTATTTT.